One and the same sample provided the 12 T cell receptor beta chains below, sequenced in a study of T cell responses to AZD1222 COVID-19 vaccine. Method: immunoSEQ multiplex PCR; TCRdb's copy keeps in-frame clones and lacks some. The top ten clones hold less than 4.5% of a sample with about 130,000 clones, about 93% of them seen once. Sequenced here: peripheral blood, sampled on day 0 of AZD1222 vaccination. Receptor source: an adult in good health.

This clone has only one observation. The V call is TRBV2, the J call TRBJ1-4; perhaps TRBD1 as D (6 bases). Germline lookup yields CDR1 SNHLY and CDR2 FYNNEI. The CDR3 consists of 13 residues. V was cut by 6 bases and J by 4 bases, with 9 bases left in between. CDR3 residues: CASRDSDNEKLFF. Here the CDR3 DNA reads TGTGCCAGCAGGGACAGCGATAATGAAAAACTGTTTTTT.

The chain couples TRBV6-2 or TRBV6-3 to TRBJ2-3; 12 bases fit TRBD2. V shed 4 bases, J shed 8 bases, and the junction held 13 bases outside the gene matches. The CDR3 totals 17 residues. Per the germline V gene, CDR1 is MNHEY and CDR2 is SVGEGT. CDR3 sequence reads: CASSSPRGLAGGTTQYF. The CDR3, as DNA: TGTGCCAGCAGTTCCCCACGGGGGCTAGCGGGAGGGACTACGCAGTATTTT.

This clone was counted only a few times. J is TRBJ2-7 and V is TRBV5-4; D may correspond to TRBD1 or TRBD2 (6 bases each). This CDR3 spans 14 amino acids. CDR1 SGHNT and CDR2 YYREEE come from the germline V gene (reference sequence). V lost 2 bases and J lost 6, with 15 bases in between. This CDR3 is CASSLIGGALEQYF. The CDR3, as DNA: TGTGCCAGCAGCTTAATCGGGGGCGCTCTCGAGCAGTACTTC.

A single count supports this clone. In DNA, the CDR3 is TGTGCCAGCAGGGGGACAGCAAATGAGCAGTTCTTC. It yields the protein CASRGTANEQFF. The chain is built from TRBV27 and TRBJ2-1, with TRBD1 matching 7 bases. The germline CDR1 and CDR2 sequences are MNHEY and SMNVEV (reference sequence). The CDR3 is 12 amino acids. V gave up 6 bases and J gave up 7 bases; unmatched junction bases: 3.

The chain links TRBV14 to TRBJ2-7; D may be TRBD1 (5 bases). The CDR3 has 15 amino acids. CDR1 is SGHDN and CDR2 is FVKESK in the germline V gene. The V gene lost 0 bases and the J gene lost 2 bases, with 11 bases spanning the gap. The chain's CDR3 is CASSQEKTATYEQYF. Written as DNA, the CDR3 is TGTGCCAGCAGCCAAGAGAAGACAGCGACCTACGAGCAGTACTTC.

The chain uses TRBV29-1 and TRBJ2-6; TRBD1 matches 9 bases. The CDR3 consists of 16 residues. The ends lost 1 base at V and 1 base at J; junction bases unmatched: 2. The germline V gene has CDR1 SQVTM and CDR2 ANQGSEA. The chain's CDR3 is CSVEGQGGSGANVLTF. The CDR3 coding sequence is TGCAGCGTTGAAGGACAGGGGGGTTCTGGGGCCAACGTCCTGACTTTC.

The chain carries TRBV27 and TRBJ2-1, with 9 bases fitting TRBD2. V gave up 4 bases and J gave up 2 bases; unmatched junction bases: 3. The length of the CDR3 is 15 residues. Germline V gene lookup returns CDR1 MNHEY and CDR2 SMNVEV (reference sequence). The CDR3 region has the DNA TGTGCCAGCAGTTCTGGACTAGCGCCCTACAATGAGCAGTTCTTC. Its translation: CASSSGLAPYNEQFF.

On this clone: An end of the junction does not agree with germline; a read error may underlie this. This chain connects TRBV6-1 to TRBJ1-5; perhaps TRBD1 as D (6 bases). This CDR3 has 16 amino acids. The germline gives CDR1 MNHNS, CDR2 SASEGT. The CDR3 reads CASSEGSGARRQPQHF. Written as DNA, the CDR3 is TGTGCCAGCAGCGAAGGCTCAGGGGCCCGAAGGCAGCCCCAGCATTTT.

The CDR3 reads CASSPGVRNSPLHF. The CDR3 DNA follows: TGTGCCAGCAGCCCAGGGGTAAGGAATTCACCCCTCCACTTT. The chain employs TRBV6-1 and TRBJ1-6; a weak D match, TRBD1 (6 bases). CDR1 MNHNS and CDR2 SASEGT come from the germline V gene. This CDR3 region has 14 residues. V was clipped by 6 bases and J by 7 bases, with 13 bases between them.

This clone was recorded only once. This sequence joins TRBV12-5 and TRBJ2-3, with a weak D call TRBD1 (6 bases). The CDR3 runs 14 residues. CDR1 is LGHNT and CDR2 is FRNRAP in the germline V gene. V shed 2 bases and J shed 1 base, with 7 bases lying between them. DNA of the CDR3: TGTGCTAGTGGTTTGAAGGGGGGCACAGATACGCAGTATTTT. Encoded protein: CASGLKGGTDTQYF.

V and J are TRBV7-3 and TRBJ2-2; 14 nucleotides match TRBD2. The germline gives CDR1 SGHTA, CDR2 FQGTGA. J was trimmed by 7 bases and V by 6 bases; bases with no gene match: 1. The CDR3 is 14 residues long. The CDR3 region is CASRGLAGVGELFF. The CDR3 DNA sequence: TGTGCCAGCAGGGGACTAGCGGGGGTCGGGGAGCTGTTTTTT.

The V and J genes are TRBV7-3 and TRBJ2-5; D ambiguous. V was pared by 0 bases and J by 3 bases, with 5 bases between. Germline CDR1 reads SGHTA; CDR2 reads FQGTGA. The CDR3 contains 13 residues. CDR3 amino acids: CASSLTRKETQYF. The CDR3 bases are TGTGCCAGCAGCTTAACCAGAAAAGAGACCCAGTACTTC.